By frequency, the clone carrying this TCR beta chain is medium-sized (0.01 to 0.1%). TRB was amplified by touch-down multiplex PCR, primer pools A and B combined. TCRdb reanalyzed the multiplex PCR reads, giving one entry per CDR3 protein sequence and no DNA. The sample has a few thousand distinct CDR3 sequences. The data originate from a study of T cell clusters in autoimmune cytopenias. The CDR3 loop spans 16 amino acids. Germline V gives CDR1 SGHTA, CDR2 FQGNSA. TRB was amplified from roughly 250 ng of peripheral blood genomic DNA per sample. The chain is built from TRBV7-2 and TRBJ1-2. The TCR comes from a human donor with an autoimmune cytopenia or autoimmune hepatitis (not recorded which). The sample consisted of peripheral blood. Here the CDR3 reads CASSLGAQGRLYGYTF.